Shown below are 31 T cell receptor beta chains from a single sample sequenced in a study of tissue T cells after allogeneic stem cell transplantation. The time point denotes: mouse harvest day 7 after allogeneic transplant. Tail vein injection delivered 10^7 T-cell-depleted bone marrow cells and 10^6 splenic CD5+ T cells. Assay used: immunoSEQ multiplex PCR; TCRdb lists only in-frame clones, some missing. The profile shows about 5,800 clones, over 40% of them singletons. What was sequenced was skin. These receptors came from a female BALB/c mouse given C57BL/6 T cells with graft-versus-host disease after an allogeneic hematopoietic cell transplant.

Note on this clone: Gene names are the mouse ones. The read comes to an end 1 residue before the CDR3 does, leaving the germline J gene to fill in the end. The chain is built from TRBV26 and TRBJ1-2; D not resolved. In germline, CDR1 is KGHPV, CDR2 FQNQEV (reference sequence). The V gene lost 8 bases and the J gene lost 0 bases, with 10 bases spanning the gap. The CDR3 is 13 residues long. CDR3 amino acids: CASAAETNSDYTF. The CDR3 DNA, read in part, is TGTGCCAGCGCCGCTGAAACAAACTCCGACTACACC.

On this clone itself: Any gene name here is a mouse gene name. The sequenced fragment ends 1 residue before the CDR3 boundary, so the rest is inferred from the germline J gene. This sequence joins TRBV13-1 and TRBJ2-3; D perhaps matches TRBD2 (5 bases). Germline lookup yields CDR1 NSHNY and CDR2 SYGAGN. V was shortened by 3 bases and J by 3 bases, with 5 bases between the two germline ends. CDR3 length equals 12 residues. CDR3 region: CASSGLAETLYF. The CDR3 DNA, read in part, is TGTGCCAGCAGTGGACTGGCAGAAACGCTGTAT.

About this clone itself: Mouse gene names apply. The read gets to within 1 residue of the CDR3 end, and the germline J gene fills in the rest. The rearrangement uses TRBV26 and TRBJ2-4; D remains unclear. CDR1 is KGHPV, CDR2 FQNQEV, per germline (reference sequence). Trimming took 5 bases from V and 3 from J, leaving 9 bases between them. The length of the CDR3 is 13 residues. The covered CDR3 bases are TGTGCCAGCAGTTCTACGCAGCAAAACACCTTGTAC. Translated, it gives CASSSTQQNTLY. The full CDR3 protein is CASSSTQQNTLYF.

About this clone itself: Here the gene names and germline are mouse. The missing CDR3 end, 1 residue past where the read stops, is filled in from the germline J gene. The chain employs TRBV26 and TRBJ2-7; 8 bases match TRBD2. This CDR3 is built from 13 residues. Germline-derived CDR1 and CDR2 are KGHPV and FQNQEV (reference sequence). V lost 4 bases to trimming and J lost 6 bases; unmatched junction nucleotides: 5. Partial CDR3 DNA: TGTGCCAGCAGTCGCCGGGGGGGGCTTGAACAGTAC. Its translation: CASSRRGGLEQY. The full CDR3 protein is CASSRRGGLEQYF.

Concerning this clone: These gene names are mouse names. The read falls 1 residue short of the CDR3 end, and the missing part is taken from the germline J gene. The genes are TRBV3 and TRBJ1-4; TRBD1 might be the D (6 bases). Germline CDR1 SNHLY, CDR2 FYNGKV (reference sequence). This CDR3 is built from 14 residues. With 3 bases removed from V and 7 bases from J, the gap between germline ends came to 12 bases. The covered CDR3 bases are TGTGCCAGCAGCTTGAGACAGGCCCCCGAAAGATTATTT. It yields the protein CASSLRQAPERLF. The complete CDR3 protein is CASSLRQAPERLFF.

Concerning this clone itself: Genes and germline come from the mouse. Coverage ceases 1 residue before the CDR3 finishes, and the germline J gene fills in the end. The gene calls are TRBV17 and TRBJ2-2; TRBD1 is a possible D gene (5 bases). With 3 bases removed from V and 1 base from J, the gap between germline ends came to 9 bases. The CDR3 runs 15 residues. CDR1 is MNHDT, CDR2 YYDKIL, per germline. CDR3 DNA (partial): TGTGCTAGCAGTAGGTCCAGGGAAAACACCGGGCAGCTCTAC. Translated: CASSRSRENTGQLY. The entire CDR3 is CASSRSRENTGQLYF.

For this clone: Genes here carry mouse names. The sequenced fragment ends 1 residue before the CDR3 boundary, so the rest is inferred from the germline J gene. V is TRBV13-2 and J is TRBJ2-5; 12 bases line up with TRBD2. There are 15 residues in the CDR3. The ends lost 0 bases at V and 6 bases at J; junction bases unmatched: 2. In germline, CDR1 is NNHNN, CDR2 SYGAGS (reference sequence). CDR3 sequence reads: CASGDGTGGVDTQYF. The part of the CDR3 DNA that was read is TGTGCCAGCGGTGATGGGACTGGGGGGGTGGACACCCAGTAC.

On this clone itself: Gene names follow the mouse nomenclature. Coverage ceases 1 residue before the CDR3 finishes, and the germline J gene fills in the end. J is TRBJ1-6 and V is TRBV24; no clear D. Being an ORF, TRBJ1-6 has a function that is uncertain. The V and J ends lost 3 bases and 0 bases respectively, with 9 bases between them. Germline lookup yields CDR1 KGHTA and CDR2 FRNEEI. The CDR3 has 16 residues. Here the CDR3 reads CASSLPNFSYNSPLYF. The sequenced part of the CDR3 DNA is TGTGCCAGCAGTCTACCCAATTTTTCCTATAATTCGCCCCTCTAC.

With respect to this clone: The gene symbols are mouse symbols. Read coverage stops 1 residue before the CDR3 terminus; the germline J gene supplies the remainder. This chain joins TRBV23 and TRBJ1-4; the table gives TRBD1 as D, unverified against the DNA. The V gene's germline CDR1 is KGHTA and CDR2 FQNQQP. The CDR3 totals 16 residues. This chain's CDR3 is CSSSQSTGGTNERLFF. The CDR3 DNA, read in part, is TGCTCCAGCAGTCAATCAACAGGGGGTACCAACGAAAGATTATTT.

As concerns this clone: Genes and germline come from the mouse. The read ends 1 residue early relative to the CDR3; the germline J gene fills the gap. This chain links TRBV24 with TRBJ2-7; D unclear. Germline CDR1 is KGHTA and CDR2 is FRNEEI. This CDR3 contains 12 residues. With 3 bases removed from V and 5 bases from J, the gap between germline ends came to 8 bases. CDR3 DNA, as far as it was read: TGTGCCAGCAGTCTCCGACAAAATGAACAGTAC. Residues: CASSLRQNEQY. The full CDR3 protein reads CASSLRQNEQYF.

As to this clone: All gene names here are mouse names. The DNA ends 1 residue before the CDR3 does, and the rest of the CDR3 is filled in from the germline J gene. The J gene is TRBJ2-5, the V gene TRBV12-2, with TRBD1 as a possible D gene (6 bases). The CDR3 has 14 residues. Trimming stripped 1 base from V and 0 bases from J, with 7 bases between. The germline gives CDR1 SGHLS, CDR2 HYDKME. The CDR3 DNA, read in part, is TGTGCCAGCTCTCTGGGACATAACCAAGACACCCAGTAC. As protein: CASSLGHNQDTQY. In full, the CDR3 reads CASSLGHNQDTQYF.

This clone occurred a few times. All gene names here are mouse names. CDR3 bases read: TGCTCCAGCAGTCAATCGGCCGGGGAGGCAGAAACGCTGTAT. Amino acid sequence: CSSSQSAGEAETLY. The whole CDR3 sequence reads CSSSQSAGEAETLYF. The chain is built from TRBV23 and TRBJ2-3. The sequence runs out 1 residue before the end of the CDR3; the remainder is reconstructed from the germline J gene. The CDR3 loop spans 15 amino acids. CDR1 and CDR2 from the germline V gene are KGHTA and FQNQQP.

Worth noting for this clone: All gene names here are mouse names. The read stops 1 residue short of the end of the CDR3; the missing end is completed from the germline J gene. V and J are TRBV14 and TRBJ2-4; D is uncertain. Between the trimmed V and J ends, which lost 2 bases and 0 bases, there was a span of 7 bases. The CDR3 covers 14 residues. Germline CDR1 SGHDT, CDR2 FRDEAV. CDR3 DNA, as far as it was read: TGTGCCAGCAGTTTTCGGGGTAGTCAAAACACCTTGTAC. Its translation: CASSFRGSQNTLY. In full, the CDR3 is CASSFRGSQNTLYF.

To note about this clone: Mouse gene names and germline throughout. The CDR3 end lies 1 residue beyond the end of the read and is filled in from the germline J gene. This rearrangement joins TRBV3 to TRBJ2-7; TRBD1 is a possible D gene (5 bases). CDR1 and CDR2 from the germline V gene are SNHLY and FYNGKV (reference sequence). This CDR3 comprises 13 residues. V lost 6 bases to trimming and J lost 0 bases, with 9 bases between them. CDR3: CASSPGSSYEQYF. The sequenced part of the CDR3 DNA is TGTGCCAGCAGTCCAGGGAGCTCCTATGAACAGTAC.

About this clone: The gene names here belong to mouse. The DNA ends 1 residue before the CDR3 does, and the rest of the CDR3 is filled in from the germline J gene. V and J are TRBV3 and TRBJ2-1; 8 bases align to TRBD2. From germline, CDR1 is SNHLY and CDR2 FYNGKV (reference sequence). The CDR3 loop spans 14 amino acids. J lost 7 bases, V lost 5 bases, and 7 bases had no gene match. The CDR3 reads CASSPAGGAAEQFF. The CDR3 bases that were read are TGTGCCAGCAGCCCCGCCGGGGGGGCCGCTGAGCAGTTC.

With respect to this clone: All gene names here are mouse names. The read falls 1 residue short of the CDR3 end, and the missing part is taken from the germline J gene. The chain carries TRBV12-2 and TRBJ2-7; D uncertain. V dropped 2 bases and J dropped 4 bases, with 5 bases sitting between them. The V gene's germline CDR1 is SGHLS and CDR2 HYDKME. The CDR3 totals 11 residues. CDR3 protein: CASSPLYEQYF. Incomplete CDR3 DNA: TGTGCCAGCTCTCCCCTGTATGAACAGTAC. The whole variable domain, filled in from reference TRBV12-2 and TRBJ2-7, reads NSGVVQSPRYIIKGKGERSILKCIPISGHLSVAWYQQTQGQELKFFIQHYDKMERDKGNLPSRFSVQQFDDYHSEMNMSALELEDSAVYFCASSPLYEQYFGPGTRLTVL.

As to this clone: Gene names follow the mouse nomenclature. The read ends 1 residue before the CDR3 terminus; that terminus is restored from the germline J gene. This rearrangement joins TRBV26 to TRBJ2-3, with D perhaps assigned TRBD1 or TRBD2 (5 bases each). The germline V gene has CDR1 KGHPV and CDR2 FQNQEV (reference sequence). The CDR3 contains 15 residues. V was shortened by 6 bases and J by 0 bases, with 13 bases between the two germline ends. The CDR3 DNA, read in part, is TGTGCCAGCAGGGGACGTATAAATAGTGCAGAAACGCTGTAT. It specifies CASRGRINSAETLY. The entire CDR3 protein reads CASRGRINSAETLYF. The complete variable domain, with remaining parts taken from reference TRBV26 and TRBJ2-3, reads NSKVIQTPRYLVKGQGQKAKMRCIPEKGHPVVFWYQQNKNNEFKFLINFQNQEVLQQIDMTEKRFSAECPSNSPCSLEIQSSEAGDSALYLCASRGRINSAETLYFGSGTRLTVL.

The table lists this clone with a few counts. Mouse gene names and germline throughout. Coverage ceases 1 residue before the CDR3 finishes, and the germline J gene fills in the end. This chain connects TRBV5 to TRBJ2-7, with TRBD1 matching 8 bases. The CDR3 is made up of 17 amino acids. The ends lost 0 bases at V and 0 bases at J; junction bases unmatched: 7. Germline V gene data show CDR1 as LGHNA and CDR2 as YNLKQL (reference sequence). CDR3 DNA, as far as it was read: TGTGCCAGCAGCCAAGATCCCCGGACAGGGAGCTCCTATGAACAGTAC. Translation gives CASSQDPRTGSSYEQY. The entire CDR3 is CASSQDPRTGSSYEQYF.

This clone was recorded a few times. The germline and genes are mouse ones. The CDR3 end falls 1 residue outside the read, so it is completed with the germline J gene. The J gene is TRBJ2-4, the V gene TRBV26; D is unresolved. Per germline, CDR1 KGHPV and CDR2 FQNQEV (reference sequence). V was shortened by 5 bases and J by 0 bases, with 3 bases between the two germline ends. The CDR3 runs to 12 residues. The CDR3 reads CASSGSQNTLYF. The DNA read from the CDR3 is TGTGCCAGCAGTGGTAGTCAAAACACCTTGTAC.

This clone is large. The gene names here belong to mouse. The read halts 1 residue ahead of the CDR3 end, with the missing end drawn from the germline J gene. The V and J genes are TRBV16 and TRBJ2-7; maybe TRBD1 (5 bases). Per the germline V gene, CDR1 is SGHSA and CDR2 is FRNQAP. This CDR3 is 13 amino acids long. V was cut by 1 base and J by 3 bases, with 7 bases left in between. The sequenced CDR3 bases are TGTGCAAGCAGCTTAGGAGGGGACTATGAACAGTAC. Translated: CASSLGGDYEQY. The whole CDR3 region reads CASSLGGDYEQYF.

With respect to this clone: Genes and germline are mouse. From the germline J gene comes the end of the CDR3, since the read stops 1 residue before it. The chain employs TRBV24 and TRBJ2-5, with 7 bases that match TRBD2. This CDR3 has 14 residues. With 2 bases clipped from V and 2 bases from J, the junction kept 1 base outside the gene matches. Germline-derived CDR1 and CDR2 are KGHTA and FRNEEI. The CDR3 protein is CASSLNWGQDTQYF. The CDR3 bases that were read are TGTGCCAGCAGTCTGAACTGGGGCCAAGACACCCAGTAC.

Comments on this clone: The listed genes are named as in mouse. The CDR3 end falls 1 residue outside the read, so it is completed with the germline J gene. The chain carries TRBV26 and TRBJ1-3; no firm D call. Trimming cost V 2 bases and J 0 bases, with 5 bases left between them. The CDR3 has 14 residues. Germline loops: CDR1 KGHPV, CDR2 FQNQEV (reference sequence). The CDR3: CASSLPDSGNTLYF. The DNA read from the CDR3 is TGTGCCAGCAGTCTGCCGGATTCTGGAAATACGCTCTAT.

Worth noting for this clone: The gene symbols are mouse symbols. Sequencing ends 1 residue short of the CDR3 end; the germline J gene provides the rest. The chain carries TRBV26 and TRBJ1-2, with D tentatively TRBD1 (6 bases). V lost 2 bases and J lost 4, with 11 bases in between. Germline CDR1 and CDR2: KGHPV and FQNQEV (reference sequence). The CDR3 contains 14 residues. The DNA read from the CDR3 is TGTGCCAGCAGTCTGCCGGGGGCGCGCTCCGACTACACC. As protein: CASSLPGARSDYT. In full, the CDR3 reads CASSLPGARSDYTF.

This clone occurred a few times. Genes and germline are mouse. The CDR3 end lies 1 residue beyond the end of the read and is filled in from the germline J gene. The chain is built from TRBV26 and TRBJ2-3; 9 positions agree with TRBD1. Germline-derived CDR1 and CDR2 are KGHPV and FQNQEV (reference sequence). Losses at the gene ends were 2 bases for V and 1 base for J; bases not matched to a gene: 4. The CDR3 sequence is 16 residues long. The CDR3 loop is CASSLTGGRGAETLYF. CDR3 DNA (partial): TGTGCCAGCAGTCTGACAGGGGGCAGGGGTGCAGAAACGCTGTAT.

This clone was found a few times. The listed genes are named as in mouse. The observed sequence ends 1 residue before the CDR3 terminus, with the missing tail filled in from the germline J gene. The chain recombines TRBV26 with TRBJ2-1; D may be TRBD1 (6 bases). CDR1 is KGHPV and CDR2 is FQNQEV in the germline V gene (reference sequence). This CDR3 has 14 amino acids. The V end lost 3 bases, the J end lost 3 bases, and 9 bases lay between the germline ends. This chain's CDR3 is CASSLRDIYAEQFF. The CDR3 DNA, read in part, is TGTGCCAGCAGTCTCCGGGACATCTATGCTGAGCAGTTC.

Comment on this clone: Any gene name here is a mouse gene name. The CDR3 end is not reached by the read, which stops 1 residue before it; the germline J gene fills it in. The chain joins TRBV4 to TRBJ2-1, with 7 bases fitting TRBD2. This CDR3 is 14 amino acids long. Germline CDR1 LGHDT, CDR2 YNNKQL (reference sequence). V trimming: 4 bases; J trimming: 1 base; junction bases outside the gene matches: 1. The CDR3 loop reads CASSLLGNYAEQFF. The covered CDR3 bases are TGTGCCAGCAGCTTACTGGGGAACTATGCTGAGCAGTTC.

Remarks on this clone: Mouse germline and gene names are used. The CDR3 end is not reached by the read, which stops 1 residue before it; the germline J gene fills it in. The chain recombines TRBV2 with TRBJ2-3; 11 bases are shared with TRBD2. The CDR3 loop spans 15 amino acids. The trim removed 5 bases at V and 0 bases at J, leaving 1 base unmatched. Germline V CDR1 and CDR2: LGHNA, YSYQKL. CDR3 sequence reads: CASSGLGGSAETLYF. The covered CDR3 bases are TGTGCCAGCAGCGGACTGGGGGGTAGTGCAGAAACGCTGTAT.

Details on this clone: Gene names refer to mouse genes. The DNA read from the CDR3 is TGCTCCAGCAGTCAAGCACAAAACACAGAAGTCTTC. Protein sequence: CSSSQAQNTEVF. The full CDR3 protein reads CSSSQAQNTEVFF. V and J are TRBV23 and TRBJ1-1; the D call in the table, TRBD1, was not verified against the DNA. The read gets to within 1 residue of the CDR3 end, and the germline J gene fills in the rest. This CDR3 spans 13 amino acids. Germline assignment: CDR1 KGHTA and CDR2 FQNQQP.

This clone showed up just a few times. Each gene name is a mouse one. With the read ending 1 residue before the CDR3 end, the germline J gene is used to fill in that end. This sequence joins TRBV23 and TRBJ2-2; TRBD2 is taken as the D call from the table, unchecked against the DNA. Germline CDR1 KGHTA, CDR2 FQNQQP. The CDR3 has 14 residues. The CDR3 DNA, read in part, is TGCTCCAGCAGTCAGCTGTCAAACACCGGGCAGCTCTAC. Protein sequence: CSSSQLSNTGQLY. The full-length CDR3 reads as CSSSQLSNTGQLYF.

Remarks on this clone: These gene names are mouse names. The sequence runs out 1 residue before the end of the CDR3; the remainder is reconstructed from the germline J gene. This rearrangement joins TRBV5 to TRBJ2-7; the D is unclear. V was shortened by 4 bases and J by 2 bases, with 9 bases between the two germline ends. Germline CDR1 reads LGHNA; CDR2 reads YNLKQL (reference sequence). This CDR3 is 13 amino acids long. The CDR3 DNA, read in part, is TGTGCCAGCAGCCTCCGAGCAGCCTATGAACAGTAC. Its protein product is CASSLRAAYEQY. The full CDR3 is CASSLRAAYEQYF.

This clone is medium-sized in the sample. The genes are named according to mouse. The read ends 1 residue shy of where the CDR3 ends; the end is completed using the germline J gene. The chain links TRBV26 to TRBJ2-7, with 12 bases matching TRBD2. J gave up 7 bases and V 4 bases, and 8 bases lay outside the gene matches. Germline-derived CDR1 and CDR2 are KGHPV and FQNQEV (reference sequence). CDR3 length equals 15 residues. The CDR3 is CASSPDWGGAGEQYF. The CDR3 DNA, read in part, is TGTGCCAGCAGTCCCGACTGGGGGGGCGCTGGAGAACAGTAC. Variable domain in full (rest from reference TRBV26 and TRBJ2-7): NSKVIQTPRYLVKGQGQKAKMRCIPEKGHPVVFWYQQNKNNEFKFLINFQNQEVLQQIDMTEKRFSAECPSNSPCSLEIQSSEAGDSALYLCASSPDWGGAGEQYFGPGTRLTVL.